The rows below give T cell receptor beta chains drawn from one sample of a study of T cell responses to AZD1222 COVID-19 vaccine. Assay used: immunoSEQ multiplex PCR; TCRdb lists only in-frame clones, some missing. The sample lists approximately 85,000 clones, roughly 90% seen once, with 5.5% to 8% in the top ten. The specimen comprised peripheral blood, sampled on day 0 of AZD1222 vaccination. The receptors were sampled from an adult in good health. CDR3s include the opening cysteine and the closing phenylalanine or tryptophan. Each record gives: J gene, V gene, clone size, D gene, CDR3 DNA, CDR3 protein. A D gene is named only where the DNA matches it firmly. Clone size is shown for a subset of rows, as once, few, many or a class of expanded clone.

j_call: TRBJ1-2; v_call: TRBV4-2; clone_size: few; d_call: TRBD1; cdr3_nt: TGTGCCAGCAGCCAAGTAATCCGGGACAGGAAGTATGGCTACACCTTC; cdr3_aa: CASSQVIRDRKYGYTF
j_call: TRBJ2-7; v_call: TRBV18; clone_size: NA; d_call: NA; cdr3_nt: TGTGCCAGCTCACGTACCACCTACGAGCAGTACTTC; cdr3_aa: CASSRTTYEQYF
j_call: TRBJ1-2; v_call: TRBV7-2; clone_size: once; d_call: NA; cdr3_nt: TGTGCCAGCAGCTTAGAGGGGTTTAGGGGTGAGGGCTACACCTTC; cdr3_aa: CASSLEGFRGEGYTF
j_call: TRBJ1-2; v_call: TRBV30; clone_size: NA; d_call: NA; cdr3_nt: TGTGCCTGGAGCCACGTACAGGGCAACTATGGCTACACCTTC; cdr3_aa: CAWSHVQGNYGYTF
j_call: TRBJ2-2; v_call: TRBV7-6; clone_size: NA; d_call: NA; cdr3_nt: TGTGCCAGCAGCGATAGGGGGGAGCTGTTTTTT; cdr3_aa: CASSDRGELFF
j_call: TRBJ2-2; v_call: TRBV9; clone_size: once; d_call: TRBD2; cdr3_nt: TGTGCCAGCAGCAAGACTAGCGGGACAAACACCGGGGAGCTGTTTTTT; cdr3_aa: CASSKTSGTNTGELFF
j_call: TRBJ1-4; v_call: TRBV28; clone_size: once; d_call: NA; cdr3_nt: TGTGCCAGCAGTTCGGCTGGGGAACCAGTGTTTTTT; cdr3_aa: CASSSAGEPVFF
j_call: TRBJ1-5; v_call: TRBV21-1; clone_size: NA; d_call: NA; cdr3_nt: TGTGCCAGCAGCAAAGAGGCGGGCCATCAGCCCCAGCATTTT; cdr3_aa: CASSKEAGHQPQHF
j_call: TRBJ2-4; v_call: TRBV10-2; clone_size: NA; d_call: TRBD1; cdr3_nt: TGCGCCAGCATGACAGGGGGCTCCAAAAACATTCAGTACTTC; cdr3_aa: CASMTGGSKNIQYF
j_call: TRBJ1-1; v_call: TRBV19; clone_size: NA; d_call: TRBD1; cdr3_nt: TGTGCCAGTAGTGCCTCCGGGACAGGGGTGAGGGTGACTGAAGCTTTCTTT; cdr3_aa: CASSASGTGVRVTEAFF
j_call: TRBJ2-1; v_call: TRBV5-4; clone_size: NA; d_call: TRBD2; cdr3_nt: TGTGCCAGCAGCTCGGATCTACGGGGACTAGCGGGAGGGGGTGAGCAGTTCTTC; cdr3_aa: CASSSDLRGLAGGGEQFF
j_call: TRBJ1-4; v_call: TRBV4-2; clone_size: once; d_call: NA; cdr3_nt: TGTGCCAGCAGCCAGGGGATGGCTGCAACTAATGAAAAACTGTTTTTT; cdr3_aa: CASSQGMAATNEKLFF
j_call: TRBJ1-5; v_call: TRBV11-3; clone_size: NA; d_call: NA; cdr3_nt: TGTGCCAGCAGCTTAGGGTATTGGGATCAGCCCCAGCATTTT; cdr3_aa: CASSLGYWDQPQHF
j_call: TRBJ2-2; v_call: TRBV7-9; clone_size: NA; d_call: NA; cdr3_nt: TGTGCCAGCAGCTTAGGAGGGAGCACCGGGGAGCTGTTTTTT; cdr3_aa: CASSLGGSTGELFF
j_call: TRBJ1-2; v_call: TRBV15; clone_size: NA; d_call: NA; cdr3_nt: TGTGCCACCAGCAGAGACAACTATTTAGGAGACGGCTACACCTTC; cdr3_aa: CATSRDNYLGDGYTF
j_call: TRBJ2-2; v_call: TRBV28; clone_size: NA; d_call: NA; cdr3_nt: TGTGCCAGTAACCCGGGGGCGCGGACCGGGGAGCTGTTTTTT; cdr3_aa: CASNPGARTGELFF
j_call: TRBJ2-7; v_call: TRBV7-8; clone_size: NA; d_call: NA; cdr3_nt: TGTGCCAGCAGCCGATCCCTTTACGAGCAGTACTTC; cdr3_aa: CASSRSLYEQYF
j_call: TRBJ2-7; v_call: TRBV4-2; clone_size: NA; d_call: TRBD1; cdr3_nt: TGTGCCAGCAGCACCGGGACAGGGAATTTCTACGAGCAGTACTTC; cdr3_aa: CASSTGTGNFYEQYF
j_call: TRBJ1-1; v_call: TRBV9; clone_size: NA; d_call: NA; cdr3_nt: TGTGCCAGCAGCGTAGAGACCGGGAACACTGAAGCTTTCTTT; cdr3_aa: CASSVETGNTEAFF
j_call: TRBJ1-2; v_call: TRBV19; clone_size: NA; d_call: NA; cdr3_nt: TGTGCCAGTAGTAAACCCAGGGGATCGGACTATGGCTACACCTTC; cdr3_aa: CASSKPRGSDYGYTF
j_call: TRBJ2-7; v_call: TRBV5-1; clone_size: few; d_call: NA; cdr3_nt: TGCGCCAGCAGCTTGGATAGGACAGTCTCCTACGAGCAGTACTTC; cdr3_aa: CASSLDRTVSYEQYF
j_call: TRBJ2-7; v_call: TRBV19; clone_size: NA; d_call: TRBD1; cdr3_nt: TGTGCCAGTAGTATCGCAGGGGGACCCTACGAGCAGTACTTC; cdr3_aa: CASSIAGGPYEQYF
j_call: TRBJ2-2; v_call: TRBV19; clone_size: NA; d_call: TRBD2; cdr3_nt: TGTGCCAGTTATTACTCTACACGGGGGGGCACCGGGGAGCTGTTTTTT; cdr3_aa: CASYYSTRGGTGELFF
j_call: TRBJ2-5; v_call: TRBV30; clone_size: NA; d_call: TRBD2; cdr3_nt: TGTGCCTGGAGTGCCCCGACTAGCGGGGTGTGGGAGACCCAGTACTTC; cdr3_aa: CAWSAPTSGVWETQYF
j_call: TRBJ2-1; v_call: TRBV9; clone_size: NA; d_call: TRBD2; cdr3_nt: TGTGCCAGCAGCGTCCCCACCTCTGGACTAGCGGGAGGCAACTCCTACAATGAGCAGTTCTTC; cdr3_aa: CASSVPTSGLAGGNSYNEQFF
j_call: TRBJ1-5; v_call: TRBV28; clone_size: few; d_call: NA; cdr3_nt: TGTGCCAGCAACTCGAGGAGCAATCAGCCCCAGCATTTT; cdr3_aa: CASNSRSNQPQHF
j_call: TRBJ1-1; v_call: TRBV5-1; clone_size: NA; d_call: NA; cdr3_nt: TGCGCCAGCAGCCCGATTTCGGGGCCTACTGAAGCTTTCTTT; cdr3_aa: CASSPISGPTEAFF
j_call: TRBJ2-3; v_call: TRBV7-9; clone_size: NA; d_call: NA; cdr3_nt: TGTGCCAGCAGCTTAGCAGCAGATACGCAGTATTTT; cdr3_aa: CASSLAADTQYF
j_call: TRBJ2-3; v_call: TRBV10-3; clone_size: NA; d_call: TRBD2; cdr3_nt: TGTGCCATCAAGTCTGCCCTAGCGGAACTGGATACGCAGTATTTT; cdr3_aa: CAIKSALAELDTQYF
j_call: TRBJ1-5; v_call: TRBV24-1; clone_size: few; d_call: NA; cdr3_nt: TGTGCCACCAGTCAGTTAGGTCAGCCCCAGCATTTT; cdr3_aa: CATSQLGQPQHF
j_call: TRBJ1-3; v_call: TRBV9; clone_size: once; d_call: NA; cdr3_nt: TGTGCCAGCAGCGTATTTGGGGGGATCTCTGGAAACACCATATATTTT; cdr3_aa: CASSVFGGISGNTIYF
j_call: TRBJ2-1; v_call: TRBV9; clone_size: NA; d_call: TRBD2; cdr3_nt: TGTGCCAGCAGCGTTGGACTAGCGGCTGGTAATGAGCAGTTCTTC; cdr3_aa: CASSVGLAAGNEQFF
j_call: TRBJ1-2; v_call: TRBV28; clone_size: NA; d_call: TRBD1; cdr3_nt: TGTGCCAGCAGTGGGACAGGGGGCGGCGGCTACACCTTC; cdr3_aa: CASSGTGGGGYTF
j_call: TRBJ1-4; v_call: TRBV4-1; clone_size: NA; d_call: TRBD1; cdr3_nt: TGCGCCAGCAGCATACAGGGGGCAGCTAATGAAAAACTGTTTTTT; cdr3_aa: CASSIQGAANEKLFF
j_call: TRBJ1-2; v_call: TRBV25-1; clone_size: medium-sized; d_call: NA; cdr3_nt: TGTGCCAGCAGTGAAGTCGGAGCCCACAGTGGCTACACCTTC; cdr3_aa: CASSEVGAHSGYTF
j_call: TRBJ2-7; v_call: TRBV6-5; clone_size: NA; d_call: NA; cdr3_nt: TGTGCCAGCAGTTTGAAGGTCGGGGCGGACGAGCAGTACTTC; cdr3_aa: CASSLKVGADEQYF
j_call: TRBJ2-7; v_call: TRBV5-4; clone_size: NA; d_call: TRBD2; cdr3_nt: TGTGCCAGCAGCTTGGGGCGGGGGGAAAGCTCCTACGAGCAGTACTTC; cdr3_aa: CASSLGRGESSYEQYF
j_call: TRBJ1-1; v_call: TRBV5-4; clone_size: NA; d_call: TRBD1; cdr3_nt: TGTGCCAGCAGCCCCCGGGACAGGGAGAACACTGAAGCTTTCTTT; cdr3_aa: CASSPRDRENTEAFF
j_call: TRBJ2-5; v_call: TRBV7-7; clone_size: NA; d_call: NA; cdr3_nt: TGTGCTAGCAGCTTAGTTGCGTGGGAGCGGGCAGAGACCCAGTACTTC; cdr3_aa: CASSLVAWERAETQYF
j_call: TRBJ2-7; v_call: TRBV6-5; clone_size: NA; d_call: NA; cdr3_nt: TGTGCCACCGCCCCGCGCGGCTCCTACGAGCAGTACTTC; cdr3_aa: CATAPRGSYEQYF
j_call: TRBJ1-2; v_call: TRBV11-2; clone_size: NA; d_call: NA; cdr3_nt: TGTGCCAGCAGCTTAGATGGTTCAGCCTCTAACTATGGCTACACCTTC; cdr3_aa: CASSLDGSASNYGYTF
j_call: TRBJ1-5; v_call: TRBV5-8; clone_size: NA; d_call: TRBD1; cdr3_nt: TGTGCCACATCGCGGGACAGGATAAGTCAGCCCCAGCATTTT; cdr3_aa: CATSRDRISQPQHF
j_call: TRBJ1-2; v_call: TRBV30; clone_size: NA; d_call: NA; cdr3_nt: TGTGCCTGGAGTCCTTCCTATGGCTACACCTTC; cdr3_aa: CAWSPSYGYTF
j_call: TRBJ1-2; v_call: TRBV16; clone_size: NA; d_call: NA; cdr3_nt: TGTGCCAGCAGCCAATCTAGGGACGGCTACACCTTC; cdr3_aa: CASSQSRDGYTF
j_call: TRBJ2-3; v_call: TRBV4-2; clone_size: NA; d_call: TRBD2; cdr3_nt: TGTGCCAGCAGCCAAGATATAAGCGGGAGGGCCGGAGATACGCAGTATTTT; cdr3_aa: CASSQDISGRAGDTQYF
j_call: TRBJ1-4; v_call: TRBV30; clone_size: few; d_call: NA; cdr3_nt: TGTGCCTGGAGTGTACGATATGGAGGGGCCATGAAACTGTTTTTT; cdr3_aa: CAWSVRYGGAMKLFF
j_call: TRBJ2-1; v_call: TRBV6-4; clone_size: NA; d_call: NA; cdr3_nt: TGTGCCAGCAGTGCCCAGGGACCCTCCTACAATGAGCAGTTCTTC; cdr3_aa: CASSAQGPSYNEQFF
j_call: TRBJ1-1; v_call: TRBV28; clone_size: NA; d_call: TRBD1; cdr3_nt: TGTGCCAGCAGCCCACCCCAGGGGGCTATCACTGAAGCTTTCTTT; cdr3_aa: CASSPPQGAITEAFF
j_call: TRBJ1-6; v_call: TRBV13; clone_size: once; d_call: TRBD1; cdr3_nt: TGTGCCAGCAGCACCAGGGGGGGTTTAAATTCACCCCTCCACTTT; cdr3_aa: CASSTRGGLNSPLHF
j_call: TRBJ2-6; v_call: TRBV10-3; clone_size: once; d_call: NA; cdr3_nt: TGTGCCATCAGTCAAGACTCTGGGGCCAACGTCCTGACTTTC; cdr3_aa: CAISQDSGANVLTF